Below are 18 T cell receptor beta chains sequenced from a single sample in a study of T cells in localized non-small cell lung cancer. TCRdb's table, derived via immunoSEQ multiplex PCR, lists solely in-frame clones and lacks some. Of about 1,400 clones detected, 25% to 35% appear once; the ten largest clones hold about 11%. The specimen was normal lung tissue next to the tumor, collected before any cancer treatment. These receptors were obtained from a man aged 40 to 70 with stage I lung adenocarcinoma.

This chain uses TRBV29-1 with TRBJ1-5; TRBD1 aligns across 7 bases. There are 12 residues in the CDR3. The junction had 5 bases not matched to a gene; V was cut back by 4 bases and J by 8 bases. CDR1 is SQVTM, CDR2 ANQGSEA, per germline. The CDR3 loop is CSVGQGHKPQHF. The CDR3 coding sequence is TGCAGCGTTGGACAGGGCCACAAGCCCCAGCATTTT. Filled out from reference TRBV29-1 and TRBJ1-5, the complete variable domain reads SAVISQKPSRDICQRGTSLTIQCQVDSQVTMMFWYRQQPGQSLTLIATANQGSEATYESGFVIDKFPISRPNLTFSTLTVSNMSPEDSSIYLCSVGQGHKPQHFGDGTRLSIL.

The CDR3 is CSARGQSIFNEQFF. CDR3 DNA: TGCAGCGCCAGAGGACAGTCTATCTTCAATGAGCAGTTCTTC. The genes are TRBV29-1 and TRBJ2-1; possibly TRBD1 for D (6 bases). Germline values: CDR1 SQVTM, CDR2 ANQGSEA. This CDR3 is 14 amino acids long. V gave up 7 bases and J gave up 6 bases, with 19 bases separating them.

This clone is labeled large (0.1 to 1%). CDR3 region: CASSLWGESNQPQHF. CDR3 in DNA: TGTGCCAGCAGCTTGTGGGGGGAGAGCAATCAGCCCCAGCATTTT. This chain uses TRBV11-3 with TRBJ1-5, with D maybe TRBD1 (5 bases). Trimming stripped 3 bases from V and 1 base from J, with 10 bases between. The germline gives CDR1 SGHNT, CDR2 YENEEA. This CDR3 comprises 15 residues. The full variable domain, its missing parts supplied by reference TRBV11-3 and TRBJ1-5, is EAGVVQSPRYKIIEKKQPVAFWCNPISGHNTLYWYLQNLGQGPELLIRYENEEAVDDSQLPKDRFSAERLKGVDSTLKIQPAELGDSAVYLCASSLWGESNQPQHFGDGTRLSIL.

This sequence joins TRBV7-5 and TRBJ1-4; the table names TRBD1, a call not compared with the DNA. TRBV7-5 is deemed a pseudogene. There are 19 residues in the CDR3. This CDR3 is CASSLGSSPATANNEKLFF. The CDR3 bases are TGTGCCAGCAGCTTAGGGTCGAGTCCGGCGACAGCAAATAATGAAAAACTGTTTTTT.

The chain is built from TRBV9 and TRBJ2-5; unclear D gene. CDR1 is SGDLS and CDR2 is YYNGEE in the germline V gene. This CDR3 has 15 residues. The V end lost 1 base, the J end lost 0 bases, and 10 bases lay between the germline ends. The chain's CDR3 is CASSVTPSDQETQYF. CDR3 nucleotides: TGTGCCAGCAGCGTAACCCCCAGCGACCAAGAGACCCAGTACTTC.

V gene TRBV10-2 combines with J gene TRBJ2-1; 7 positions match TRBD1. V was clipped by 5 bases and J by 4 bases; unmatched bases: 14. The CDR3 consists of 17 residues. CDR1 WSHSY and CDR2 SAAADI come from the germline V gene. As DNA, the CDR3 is TGCGCCAGCAGTAGACAGGGTGGCTCCGGGGTATACAATGAGCAGTTCTTC. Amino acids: CASSRQGGSGVYNEQFF.

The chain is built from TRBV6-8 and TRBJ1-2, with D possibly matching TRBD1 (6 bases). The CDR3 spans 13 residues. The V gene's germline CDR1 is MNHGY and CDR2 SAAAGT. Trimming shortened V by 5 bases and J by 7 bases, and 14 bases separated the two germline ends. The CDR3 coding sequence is TGTGCCAGCAGTGACCAGGGGCTGGGTGGCTACACCTTC. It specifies CASSDQGLGGYTF.

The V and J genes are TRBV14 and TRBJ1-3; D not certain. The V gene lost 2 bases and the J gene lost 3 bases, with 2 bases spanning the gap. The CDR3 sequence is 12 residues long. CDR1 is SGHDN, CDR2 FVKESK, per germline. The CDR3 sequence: CASSQIGNTIYF. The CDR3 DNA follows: TGTGCCAGCAGCCAAATTGGAAACACCATATATTTT.

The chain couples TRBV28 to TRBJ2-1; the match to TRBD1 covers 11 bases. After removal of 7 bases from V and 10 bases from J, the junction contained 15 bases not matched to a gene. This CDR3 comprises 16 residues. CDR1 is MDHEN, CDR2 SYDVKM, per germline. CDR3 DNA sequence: TGTGCCAGCATCAAGTCCGGGACAGGGGGTCGGGGAGAGCAGTTCTTC. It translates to CASIKSGTGGRGEQFF.

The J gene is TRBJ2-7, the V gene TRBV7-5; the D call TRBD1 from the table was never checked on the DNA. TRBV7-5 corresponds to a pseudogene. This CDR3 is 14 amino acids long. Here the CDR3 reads CASEPGQGDYEQYF. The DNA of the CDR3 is TGTGCCAGCGAACCGGGACAGGGTGACTACGAGCAGTACTTC.

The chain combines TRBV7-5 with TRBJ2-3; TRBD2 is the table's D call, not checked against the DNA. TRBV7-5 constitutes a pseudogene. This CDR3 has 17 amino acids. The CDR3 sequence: CASRRSGQPLATDTQYF. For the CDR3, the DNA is TGTGCCAGCAGACGGAGCGGGCAACCTCTCGCGACAGATACGCAGTATTTT.

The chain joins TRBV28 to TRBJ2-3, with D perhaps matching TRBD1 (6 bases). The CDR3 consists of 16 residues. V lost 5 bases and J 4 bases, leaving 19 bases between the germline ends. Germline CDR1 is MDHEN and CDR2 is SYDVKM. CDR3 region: CASSPRLGRGADTQYF. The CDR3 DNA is TGTGCCAGCAGTCCCCGATTGGGCAGGGGTGCAGATACGCAGTATTTT.

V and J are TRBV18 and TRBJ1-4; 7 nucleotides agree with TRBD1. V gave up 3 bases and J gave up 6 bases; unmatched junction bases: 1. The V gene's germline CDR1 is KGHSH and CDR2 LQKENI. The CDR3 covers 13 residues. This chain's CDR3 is CASSPGTDEKLFF. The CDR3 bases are TGTGCCAGCTCACCGGGGACAGATGAAAAACTGTTTTTT.

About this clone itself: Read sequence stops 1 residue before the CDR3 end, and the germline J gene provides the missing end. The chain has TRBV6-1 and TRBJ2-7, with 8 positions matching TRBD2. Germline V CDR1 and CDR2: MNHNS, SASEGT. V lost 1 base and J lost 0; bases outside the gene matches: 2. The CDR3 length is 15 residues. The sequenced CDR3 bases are TGTGCCAGCAGTGAAGTGGCGGGGGGCTCCTACGAGCAGTAC. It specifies CASSEVAGGSYEQY. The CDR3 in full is CASSEVAGGSYEQYF.

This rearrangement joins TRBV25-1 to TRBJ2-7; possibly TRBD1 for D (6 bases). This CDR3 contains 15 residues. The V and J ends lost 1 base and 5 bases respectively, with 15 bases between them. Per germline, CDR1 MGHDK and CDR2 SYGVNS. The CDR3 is CASSESGRTDNEQYF. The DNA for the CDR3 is TGTGCCAGCAGTGAATCGGGAAGGACAGACAACGAGCAGTACTTC.

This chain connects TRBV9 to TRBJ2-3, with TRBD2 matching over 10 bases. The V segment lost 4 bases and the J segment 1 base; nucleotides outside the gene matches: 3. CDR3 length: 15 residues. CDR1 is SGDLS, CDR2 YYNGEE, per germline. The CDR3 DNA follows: TGTGCCAGCAGCTTCGGGACTAGCGGCACAGATACGCAGTATTTT. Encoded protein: CASSFGTSGTDTQYF.

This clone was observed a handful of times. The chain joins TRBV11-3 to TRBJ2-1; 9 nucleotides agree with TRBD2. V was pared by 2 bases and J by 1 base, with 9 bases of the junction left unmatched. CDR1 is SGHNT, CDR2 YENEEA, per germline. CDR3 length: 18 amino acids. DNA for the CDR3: TGTGCCAGCAGCTTAACTGTAGCGGGAGATAGGTCCTACAATGAGCAGTTCTTC. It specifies CASSLTVAGDRSYNEQFF.

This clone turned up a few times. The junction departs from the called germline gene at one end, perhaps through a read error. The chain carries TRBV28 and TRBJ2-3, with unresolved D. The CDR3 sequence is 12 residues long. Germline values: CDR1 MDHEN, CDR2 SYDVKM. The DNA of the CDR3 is TGTGCCAGCAGTCCCCCCCGTGGGCAGCTACATTTT. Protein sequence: CASSPPRGQLHF.